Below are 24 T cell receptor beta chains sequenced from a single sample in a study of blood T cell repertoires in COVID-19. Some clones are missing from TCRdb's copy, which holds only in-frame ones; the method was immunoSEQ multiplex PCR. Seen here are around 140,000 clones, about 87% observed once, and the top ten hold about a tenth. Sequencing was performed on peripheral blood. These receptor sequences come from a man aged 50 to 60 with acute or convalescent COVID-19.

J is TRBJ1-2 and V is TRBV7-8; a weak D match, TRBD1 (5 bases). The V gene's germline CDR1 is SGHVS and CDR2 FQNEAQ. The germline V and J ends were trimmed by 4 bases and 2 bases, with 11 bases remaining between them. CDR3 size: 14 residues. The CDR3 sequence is CASSSDGQNYGYTF. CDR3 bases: TGTGCCAGCAGCTCCGACGGACAAAACTATGGCTACACCTTC.

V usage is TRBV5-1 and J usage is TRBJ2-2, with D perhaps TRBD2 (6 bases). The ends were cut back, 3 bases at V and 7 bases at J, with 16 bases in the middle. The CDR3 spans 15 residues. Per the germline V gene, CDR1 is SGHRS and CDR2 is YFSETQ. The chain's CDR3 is CASSSTLDGGGELFF. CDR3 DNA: TGCGCCAGCAGCTCCACCCTGGACGGGGGCGGGGAGCTGTTTTTT.

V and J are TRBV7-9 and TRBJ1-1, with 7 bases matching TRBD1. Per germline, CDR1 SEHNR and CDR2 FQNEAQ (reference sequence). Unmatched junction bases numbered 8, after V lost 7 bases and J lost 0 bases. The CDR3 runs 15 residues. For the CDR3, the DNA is TGTGCCAGCACCATACGAGGGACAGTGAACACTGAAGCTTTCTTT. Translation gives CASTIRGTVNTEAFF.

As DNA, the CDR3 is TGTGCCAGCAGCCAAGGAGCGGTCAACACCATATATTTT. Translation gives CASSQGAVNTIYF. The chain couples TRBV14 to TRBJ1-3; D gene unclear. V was cut by 1 base and J by 7 bases, with 8 bases left in between. Per germline, CDR1 SGHDN and CDR2 FVKESK. This CDR3 comprises 13 residues.

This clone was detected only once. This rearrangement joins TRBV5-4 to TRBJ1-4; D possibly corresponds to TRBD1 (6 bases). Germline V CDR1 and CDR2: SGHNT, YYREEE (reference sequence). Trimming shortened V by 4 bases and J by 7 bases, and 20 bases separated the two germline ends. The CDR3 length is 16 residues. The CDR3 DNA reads TGTGCCAGCAGCCGTTATACAGGGATCCTTGGTGAAAAACTGTTTTTT. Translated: CASSRYTGILGEKLFF.

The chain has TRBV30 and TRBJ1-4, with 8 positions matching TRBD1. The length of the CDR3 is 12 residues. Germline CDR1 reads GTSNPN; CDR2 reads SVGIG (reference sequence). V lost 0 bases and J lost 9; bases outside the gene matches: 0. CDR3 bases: TGTGCCTGGAGTGTCAGGGGGCAAAAACTGTTTTTT. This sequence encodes CAWSVRGQKLFF. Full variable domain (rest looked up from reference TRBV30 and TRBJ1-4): SQTIHQWPATLVQPVGSPLSLECTVEGTSNPNLYWYRQAAGRGLQLLFYSVGIGQISSEVPQNLSASRPQDRQFILSSKKLLLSDSGFYLCAWSVRGQKLFFGSGTQLSVL.

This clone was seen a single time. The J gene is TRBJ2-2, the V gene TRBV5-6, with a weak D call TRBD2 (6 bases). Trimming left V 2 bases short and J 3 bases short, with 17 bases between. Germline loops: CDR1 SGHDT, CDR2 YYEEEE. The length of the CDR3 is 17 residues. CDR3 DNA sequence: TGTGCCAGCAGCTTAACGATTGGGGGGTTGGACACCGGGGAGCTGTTTTTT. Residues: CASSLTIGGLDTGELFF.

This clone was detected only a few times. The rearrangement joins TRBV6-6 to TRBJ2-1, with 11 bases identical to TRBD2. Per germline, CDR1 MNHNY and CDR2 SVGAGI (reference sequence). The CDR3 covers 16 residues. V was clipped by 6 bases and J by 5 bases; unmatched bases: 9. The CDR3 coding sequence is TGTGCCAGCAGCAAGCCGGGACTAGCGGATCACAATGAGCAGTTCTTC. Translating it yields CASSKPGLADHNEQFF.

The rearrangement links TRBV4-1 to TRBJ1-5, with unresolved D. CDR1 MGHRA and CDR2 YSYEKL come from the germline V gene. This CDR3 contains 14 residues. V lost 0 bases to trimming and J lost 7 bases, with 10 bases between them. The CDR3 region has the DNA TGCGCCAGCAGCCAAGATTGGGCTGAGCAGCCCCAGCATTTT. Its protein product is CASSQDWAEQPQHF.

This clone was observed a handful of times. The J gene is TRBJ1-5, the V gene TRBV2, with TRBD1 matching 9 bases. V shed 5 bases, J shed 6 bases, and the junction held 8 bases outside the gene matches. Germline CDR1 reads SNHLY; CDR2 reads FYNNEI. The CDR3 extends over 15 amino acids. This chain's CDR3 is CASSRPGQGGQPQHF. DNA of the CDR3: TGTGCCAGCAGTAGACCGGGACAGGGAGGTCAGCCCCAGCATTTT.

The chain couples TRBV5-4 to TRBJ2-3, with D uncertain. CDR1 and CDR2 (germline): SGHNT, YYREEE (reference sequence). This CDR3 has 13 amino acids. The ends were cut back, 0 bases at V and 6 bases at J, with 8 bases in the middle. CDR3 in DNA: TGTGCCAGCAGCTTGGACACAACCGATACGCAGTATTTT. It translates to CASSLDTTDTQYF.

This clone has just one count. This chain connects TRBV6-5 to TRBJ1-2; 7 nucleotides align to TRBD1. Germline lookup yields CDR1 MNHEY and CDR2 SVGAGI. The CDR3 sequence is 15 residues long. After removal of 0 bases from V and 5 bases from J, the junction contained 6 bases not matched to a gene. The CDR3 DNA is TGTGCCAGCAGTTACTCCGACAGGGAATGGTATGGCTACACCTTC. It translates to CASSYSDREWYGYTF.

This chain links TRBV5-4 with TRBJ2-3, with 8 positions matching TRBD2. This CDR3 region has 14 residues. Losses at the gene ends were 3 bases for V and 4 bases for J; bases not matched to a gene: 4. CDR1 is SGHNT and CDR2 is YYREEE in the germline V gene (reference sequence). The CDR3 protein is CASSSRGGSDTQYF. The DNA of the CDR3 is TGTGCCAGCAGCTCTCGGGGGGGCTCAGATACGCAGTATTTT. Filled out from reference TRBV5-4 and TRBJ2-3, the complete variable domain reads ETGVTQSPTHLIKTRGQQVTLRCSSQSGHNTVSWYQQALGQGPQFIFQYYREEENGRGNFPPRFSGLQFPNYSSELNVNALELDDSALYLCASSSRGGSDTQYFGPGTRLTVL.

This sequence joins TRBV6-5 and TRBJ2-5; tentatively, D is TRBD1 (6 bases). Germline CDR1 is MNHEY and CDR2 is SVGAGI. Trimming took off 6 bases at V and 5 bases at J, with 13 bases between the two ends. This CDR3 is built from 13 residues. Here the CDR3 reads CASRAGVLETQYF. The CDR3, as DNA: TGTGCCAGCAGGGCAGGGGTCCTGGAGACCCAGTACTTC.

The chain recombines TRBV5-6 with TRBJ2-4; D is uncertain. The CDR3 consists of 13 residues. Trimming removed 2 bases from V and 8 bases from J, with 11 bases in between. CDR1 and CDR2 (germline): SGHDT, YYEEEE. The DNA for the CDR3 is TGTGCCAGCAGCTTCCGGTACGTGGACATTCAGTACTTC. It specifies CASSFRYVDIQYF.

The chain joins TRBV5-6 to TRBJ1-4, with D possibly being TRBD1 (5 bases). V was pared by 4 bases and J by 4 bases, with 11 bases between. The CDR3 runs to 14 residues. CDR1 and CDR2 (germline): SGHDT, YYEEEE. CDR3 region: CASSVRALNEKLFF. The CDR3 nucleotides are TGTGCCAGCAGCGTCAGGGCCCTTAATGAAAAACTGTTTTTT.

CDR3 DNA: TGCGCCAGCAGCTTTTTGGCCGGCCTAGTAGGCGAGCAGTACTTC. It encodes CASSFLAGLVGEQYF. This chain uses TRBV5-1 with TRBJ2-7; D not resolved. V shed 2 bases and J shed 6 bases, with 18 bases lying between them. Germline V lookup: CDR1 SGHRS, CDR2 YFSETQ. The CDR3 covers 15 residues.

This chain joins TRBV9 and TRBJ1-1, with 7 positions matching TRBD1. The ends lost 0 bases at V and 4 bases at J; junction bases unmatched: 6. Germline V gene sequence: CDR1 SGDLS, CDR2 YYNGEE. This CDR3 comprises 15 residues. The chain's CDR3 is CASSVEGQLGTEAFF. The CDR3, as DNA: TGTGCCAGCAGCGTAGAGGGACAGCTTGGCACTGAAGCTTTCTTT.

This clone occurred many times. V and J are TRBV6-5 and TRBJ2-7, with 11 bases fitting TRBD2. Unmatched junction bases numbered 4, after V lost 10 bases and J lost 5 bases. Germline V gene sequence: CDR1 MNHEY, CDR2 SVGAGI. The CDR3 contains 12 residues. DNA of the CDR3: TGTGCCACCGGGACTAGCGGCCACGAGCAGTACTTC. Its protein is CATGTSGHEQYF.

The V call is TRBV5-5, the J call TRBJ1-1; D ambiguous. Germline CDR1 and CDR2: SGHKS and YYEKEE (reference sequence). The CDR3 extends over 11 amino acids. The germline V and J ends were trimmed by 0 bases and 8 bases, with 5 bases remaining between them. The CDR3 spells CASSLATEAFF. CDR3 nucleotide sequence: TGTGCCAGCAGCTTGGCGACAGAAGCTTTCTTT.

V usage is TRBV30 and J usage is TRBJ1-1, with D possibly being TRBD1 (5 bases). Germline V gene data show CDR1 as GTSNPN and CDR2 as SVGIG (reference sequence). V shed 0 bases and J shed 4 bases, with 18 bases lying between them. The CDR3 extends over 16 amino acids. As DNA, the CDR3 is TGTGCCTGGAGTGTAGTTTGGAGGGGATGGGCCACTGAAGCTTTCTTT. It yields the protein CAWSVVWRGWATEAFF.

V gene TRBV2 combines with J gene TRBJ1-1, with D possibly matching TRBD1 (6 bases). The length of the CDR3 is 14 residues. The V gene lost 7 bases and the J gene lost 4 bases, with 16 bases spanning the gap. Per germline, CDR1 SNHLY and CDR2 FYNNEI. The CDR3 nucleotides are TGTGCCAGCAACCCCCAGGGGATGCGCACTGAAGCTTTCTTT. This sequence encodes CASNPQGMRTEAFF.

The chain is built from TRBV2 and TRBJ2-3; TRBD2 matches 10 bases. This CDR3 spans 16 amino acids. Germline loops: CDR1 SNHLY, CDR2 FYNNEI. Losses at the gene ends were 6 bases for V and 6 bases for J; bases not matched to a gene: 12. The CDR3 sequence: CASRAGGLASSDTQYF. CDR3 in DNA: TGTGCCAGCAGGGCCGGGGGACTAGCGTCGTCGGATACGCAGTATTTT.

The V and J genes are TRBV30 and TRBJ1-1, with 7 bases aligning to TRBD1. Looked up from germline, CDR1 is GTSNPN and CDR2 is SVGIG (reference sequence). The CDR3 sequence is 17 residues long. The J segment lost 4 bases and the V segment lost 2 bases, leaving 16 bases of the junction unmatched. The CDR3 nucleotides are TGTGCCTGGAGTCCCGGAAGGACAGGCCGGCTGGCCACTGAAGCTTTCTTT. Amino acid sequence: CAWSPGRTGRLATEAFF.